This T cell receptor beta chain was captured by sequencing in a study of blood T cell repertoires in COVID-19. This clone was observed a few times. Clones were read by immunoSEQ multiplex PCR, and TCRdb kept only the in-frame ones, dropping some. The sample comprises a few hundred thousand clones, approximately 83% of which are singletons, and 1.9% rests with the top ten. Per germline, CDR1 SGDLS and CDR2 YYNGEE. V shed 5 bases and J 1 base; nucleotides not matched to a gene: 3. The CDR3 length is 14 residues. The sequenced sample consisted of peripheral blood. This chain links TRBV9 with TRBJ1-1, with TRBD1 identical over 9 bases. The receptor's source is a man between 25 and 39 years old who had recovered from COVID-19. The CDR3 protein is CASSSGQGNTEAFF. The DNA for the CDR3 is TGTGCCAGCAGTTCGGGACAGGGGAACACTGAAGCTTTCTTT.